Sequencing of this T cell receptor beta chain was carried out in a study of control samples from healthy donors and cancer patients. Sequencing used immunoSEQ multiplex PCR; TCRdb keeps in-frame clones, though not all of them. The table shows 20,000 to 25,000 clones, with around 83% occurring only once. The CDR3 is made up of 15 amino acids. Germline lookup yields CDR1 MNHEY and CDR2 SVGAGI. The V and J ends lost 7 bases and 1 base respectively, with 16 bases between them. Sequenced material: PBMCs. This receptor was identified in a man between 60 and 70 years old with head and neck cancer. V usage is TRBV6-5 and J usage is TRBJ1-1; a possible D gene is TRBD1 (6 bases). The CDR3 loop is CASKPGGGGNTEAFF. CDR3 coding DNA: TGTGCCAGCAAACCCGGAGGGGGAGGGAACACTGAAGCTTTCTTT.